The 26 T cell receptor beta chains below were found in one sample sequenced in a study of blood T cell repertoires in COVID-19. Sequencing used immunoSEQ multiplex PCR; TCRdb keeps in-frame clones, though not all of them. The sample consists of hundreds of thousands of clones, around nine tenths of them appearing once. Sequencing was done on a sample of peripheral blood. These receptors were taken from a man aged 65 to 85 with acute or convalescent COVID-19.

This chain joins TRBV2 and TRBJ1-2; 12 positions match TRBD1. Germline CDR1 reads SNHLY; CDR2 reads FYNNEI. The ends lost 5 bases at V and 7 bases at J; junction bases unmatched: 11. The CDR3 covers 16 residues. This CDR3 is CASSFTGTGGSRGYTF. DNA of the CDR3: TGTGCCAGCAGTTTTACCGGGACAGGGGGCTCTCGTGGCTACACCTTC.

The chain is built from TRBV4-3 and TRBJ1-5; no clear D. CDR3 length: 15 residues. Germline loops: CDR1 LGHNA, CDR2 YSLEER. Trimming took 5 bases from V and 1 from J, leaving 12 bases between them. CDR3 nucleotide sequence: TGCGCCAGCAGCACCCATCGCGGGAGCAATCAGCCCCAGCATTTT. Amino acids: CASSTHRGSNQPQHF.

This chain links TRBV3-1 (or the pseudogene TRBV3-2) with TRBJ1-3; perhaps TRBD1 as D (6 bases). The V gene lost 1 base and the J gene lost 4 bases, with 20 bases spanning the gap. The CDR3 extends over 18 amino acids. Germline assignment: CDR1 LGHDT and CDR2 YNNKEL (reference sequence). Here the CDR3 DNA reads TGTGCCAGCAGCCAAGGGAAGGGTGGGGGCCATCGGGGAAACACCATATATTTT. Translating it yields CASSQGKGGGHRGNTIYF.

The genes are TRBV9 and TRBJ2-2; perhaps TRBD1 as D (6 bases). This CDR3 has 15 amino acids. Germline-derived CDR1 and CDR2 are SGDLS and YYNGEE. V lost 3 bases and J 3 bases, leaving 12 bases between the germline ends. The CDR3 DNA reads TGTGCCAGCAGCGAGGGGGTGAGGGACACCGGGGAGCTGTTTTTT. This sequence encodes CASSEGVRDTGELFF.

V is TRBV10-3 and J is TRBJ1-6; 11 positions match TRBD1. The CDR3 length is 15 residues. From germline, CDR1 is ENHRY and CDR2 SYGVKD. J was trimmed by 8 bases and V by 2 bases; bases with no gene match: 2. CDR3 DNA sequence: TGTGCCATCAGTGAGATGGGACAGGGGGATTCACCCCTCCACTTT. This sequence encodes CAISEMGQGDSPLHF.

V usage is TRBV24-1 and J usage is TRBJ2-1; the match to TRBD2 covers 15 bases. Germline V gene lookup returns CDR1 KGHDR and CDR2 SFDVKD. This CDR3 has 15 residues. Trimming at V came to 5 bases and at J to 9 bases, leaving 4 bases not matched to a gene. The CDR3 nucleotides are TGTGCCACCAGTGGGACTAGCGGGAGGGGGGGTGAGCAGTTCTTC. It yields the protein CATSGTSGRGGEQFF.

The V call is TRBV28, the J call TRBJ1-3; maybe TRBD1 (6 bases). The germline CDR1 and CDR2 sequences are MDHEN and SYDVKM. This CDR3 is 18 amino acids long. The ends were cut back, 6 bases at V and 0 bases at J, with 21 bases in the middle. The CDR3 loop is CASSLPTRQVLSGNTIYF. The CDR3 bases are TGTGCCAGCAGCTTACCCACACGACAGGTTCTCTCTGGAAACACCATATATTTT. The entire variable domain, with the rest obtained from reference TRBV28 and TRBJ1-3, is as follows: DVKVTQSSRYLVKRTGEKVFLECVQDMDHENMFWYRQDPGLGLRLIYFSYDVKMKEKGDIPEGYSVSREKKERFSLILESASTNQTSMYLCASSLPTRQVLSGNTIYFGEGSWLTVV.

DNA for the CDR3: TGTGCCAGCTCACCTTTCGGGGTGCGGAATGAAAAACTGTTTTTT. Translated, it gives CASSPFGVRNEKLFF. V is TRBV18 and J is TRBJ1-4; D is unclear. The length of the CDR3 is 15 residues. V lost 3 bases and J lost 5, with 13 bases in between. CDR1 KGHSH and CDR2 LQKENI come from the germline V gene.

The sample holds one count of this clone. The V call is TRBV9, the J call TRBJ1-2; 8 nucleotides line up with TRBD1. Germline loops: CDR1 SGDLS, CDR2 YYNGEE. V lost 0 bases, J lost 2 bases, and 3 bases stayed unmatched. The CDR3 runs to 15 residues. CDR3 protein: CASSVGTGLNYGYTF. The CDR3 nucleotides are TGTGCCAGCAGCGTAGGGACAGGGTTAAACTATGGCTACACCTTC.

The chain employs TRBV12-3 or TRBV12-4 and TRBJ2-5, with TRBD2 as a possible D gene (6 bases). V lost 5 bases to trimming and J lost 2 bases, with 9 bases between them. The CDR3 consists of 13 residues. DNA for the CDR3: TGTGCCAGCAGTAAGGGACTGCAAGAGACCCAGTACTTC. It is translated as CASSKGLQETQYF.

This chain connects TRBV4-2 to TRBJ1-1, with 7 nucleotides matching TRBD1. Unmatched junction bases numbered 9, after V lost 2 bases and J lost 0 bases. The CDR3 is made up of 17 amino acids. Germline V gene data show CDR1 as LGHNA and CDR2 as YNFKEQ. The CDR3 is CASSQLSGGEMNTEAFF. CDR3 nucleotides: TGTGCCAGCAGCCAACTTTCAGGGGGAGAGATGAACACTGAAGCTTTCTTT.

This chain connects TRBV2 to TRBJ1-5; D remains unclear. This CDR3 is 14 amino acids long. V was cut by 4 bases and J by 12 bases, with 19 bases left in between. Germline CDR1 SNHLY, CDR2 FYNNEI. The CDR3 coding sequence is TGTGCCAGCAGTGTATTGGCCCCGGGGTCCATCCAGCATTTT. Residues: CASSVLAPGSIQHF.

The CDR3 sequence: CASSPLFAGPNTGELFF. The CDR3, as DNA: TGTGCCAGCAGCCCCTTATTTGCGGGGCCGAACACCGGGGAGCTGTTTTTT. V is TRBV5-6 and J is TRBJ2-2; D may be TRBD2 (6 bases). The germline gives CDR1 SGHDT, CDR2 YYEEEE. The germline V and J ends were trimmed by 4 bases and 0 bases, with 16 bases remaining between them. The CDR3 has 17 residues.

This clone was counted a few times. The rearrangement uses TRBV5-5 and TRBJ1-2, with D tentatively TRBD1 (5 bases). The CDR3 is made up of 16 amino acids. The V end was cut by 3 bases, the J end by 4 bases, with 19 bases between. Germline V gives CDR1 SGHKS, CDR2 YYEKEE (reference sequence). DNA of the CDR3: TGTGCCAGCAGCTCCTTCACTCAAGGGGTAACCTATGGCTACACCTTC. Residues: CASSSFTQGVTYGYTF.

The chain has TRBV24-1 and TRBJ2-5, with 11 bases fitting TRBD1. CDR3 length: 16 residues. J was trimmed by 2 bases and V by 4 bases; bases with no gene match: 5. Germline CDR1 KGHDR, CDR2 SFDVKD. This CDR3 is CATSETGTGGQETQYF. CDR3 nucleotides: TGTGCCACCAGTGAAACGGGGACAGGGGGGCAAGAGACCCAGTACTTC.

This sequence joins TRBV5-6 and TRBJ2-3; D unresolved. Per the germline V gene, CDR1 is SGHDT and CDR2 is YYEEEE. Trimming left V 6 bases short and J 0 bases short, with 8 bases between. CDR3 length: 13 residues. The CDR3 coding sequence is TGTGCCAGCATGCGTCATAGCACAGATACGCAGTATTTT. Residues: CASMRHSTDTQYF.

This chain joins TRBV5-1 and TRBJ2-7; TRBD1 agrees at 9 bases. The V gene's germline CDR1 is SGHRS and CDR2 YFSETQ. CDR3 size: 15 residues. The V segment lost 4 bases and the J segment 5 bases; nucleotides outside the gene matches: 10. CDR3 in DNA: TGCGCCAGCAGCGCCGTACCGGGACAGGGTAACGAGCAGTACTTC. Residues: CASSAVPGQGNEQYF.

V is TRBV9 and J is TRBJ2-5, with TRBD2 matching 13 bases. Germline lookup yields CDR1 SGDLS and CDR2 YYNGEE. Trimming removed 3 bases from V and 3 bases from J; junction bases left unmatched: 8. The CDR3 is made up of 17 amino acids. The CDR3 loop is CASSGGLAGIQKETQYF. The CDR3 DNA follows: TGTGCCAGCAGCGGGGGACTAGCGGGGATACAGAAAGAGACCCAGTACTTC.

This clone was counted a single time. The chain employs TRBV4-1 and TRBJ2-5; a possible D gene is TRBD2 (6 bases). The CDR3 runs to 16 residues. Germline V gene data show CDR1 as MGHRA and CDR2 as YSYEKL. Trimming left V 4 bases short and J 1 base short, with 16 bases between. The CDR3 region is CASSRNTGLSQETQYF. CDR3 bases: TGCGCCAGCAGCCGCAATACGGGACTGAGCCAAGAGACCCAGTACTTC.

This sequence joins TRBV20-1 and TRBJ2-7, with 7 nucleotides matching TRBD1. CDR1 is DFQATT and CDR2 is SNEGSKA in the germline V gene (reference sequence). The trim removed 6 bases at V and 4 bases at J, leaving 3 bases unmatched. The CDR3 is made up of 11 amino acids. CDR3: CSAYRGYEQYF. In DNA, the CDR3 is TGCAGTGCATACAGGGGATACGAGCAGTACTTC.

V gene TRBV28 combines with J gene TRBJ1-3, with a tentative D call TRBD1 (5 bases). CDR3 length: 17 residues. Per the germline V gene, CDR1 is MDHEN and CDR2 is SYDVKM. Trimming took 5 bases from V and 0 from J, leaving 17 bases between them. The CDR3 reads CASSPKPGHFSGNTIYF. In nucleotides, the CDR3 is TGTGCCAGCAGTCCAAAACCCGGACACTTCTCTGGAAACACCATATATTTT.

This clone was observed once. The rearrangement uses TRBV15 and TRBJ2-7; D might be TRBD1 (6 bases). V was shortened by 3 bases and J by 7 bases, with 16 bases between the two germline ends. CDR1 and CDR2 (germline): LNHNV, YYDKDF (reference sequence). The CDR3 has 14 amino acids. The CDR3, as DNA: TGTGCCACCAGCAGTGGCAGGGGACCTGGGGAGCAGTACTTC. Translated: CATSSGRGPGEQYF.

The chain uses TRBV19 and TRBJ2-7; 9 bases map to TRBD1. This CDR3 is built from 15 residues. The germline CDR1 and CDR2 sequences are LNHDA and SQIVND (reference sequence). Losses at the gene ends were 3 bases for V and 3 bases for J; bases not matched to a gene: 6. In nucleotides, the CDR3 is TGTGCCAGTAGTATGAGGACAGGGGTCGGCTACGAGCAGTACTTC. It yields the protein CASSMRTGVGYEQYF.

This clone was recorded once. The gene calls are TRBV19 and TRBJ1-1; a possible D gene is TRBD1 (6 bases). CDR3 length: 14 residues. Germline loops: CDR1 LNHDA, CDR2 SQIVND (reference sequence). V lost 4 bases and J lost 7, with 16 bases in between. The DNA for the CDR3 is TGTGCCAGTAGTAGCCCCCGGGGGGCGCGTGAAGCTTTCTTT. Translation: CASSSPRGAREAFF.

The chain joins TRBV7-2 to TRBJ2-1; possible D gene TRBD2, 6 bases. Between the trimmed V and J ends, which lost 5 bases and 6 bases, there was a span of 14 bases. The CDR3 consists of 14 residues. Germline lookup yields CDR1 SGHTA and CDR2 FQGNSA. In nucleotides, the CDR3 is TGTGCCAGCAGCGGTGACTGGAGGGCCAATGAGCAGTTCTTC. Translating it yields CASSGDWRANEQFF.

The chain uses TRBV5-5 and TRBJ2-7; D perhaps matches TRBD1 (6 bases). CDR3 size: 15 residues. Trimming shortened V by 5 bases and J by 4 bases, and 19 bases separated the two germline ends. Germline V gene sequence: CDR1 SGHKS, CDR2 YYEKEE (reference sequence). DNA for the CDR3: TGTGCCAGCAGTCGCTCGTGGGACACTACTTACGAGCAGTACTTC. Protein: CASSRSWDTTYEQYF.